This T cell receptor beta chain derives from a study of CD8+CD57+ T cells in acquired aplastic anemia. Overall study: Yields of DNA that came from sorted CD4+ and CD8+ cells averaged roughly 3.2 ug.

The CDR3 has 14 amino acids. CDR1 is SGHTA, CDR2 FQGNSA, per germline. Trimming shortened V by 4 bases and J by 0 bases, and 10 bases separated the two germline ends. Study-wide results and limits: No significant patient-versus-control difference appeared in CD8+ Simpson's diversity. In common between the patients and the controls were approximately 28 CD8+ CDR3 sequences.

All sequencing subjects had displayed CD8+CD57+ cell expansion on flow cytometry. Every patient was diagnosed with severe acquired aplastic anemia. Profiling of TCR beta VDJ combinations and CDR3 sequences used genomic DNA as template. TCRdb passed the reads through MiXCR, listing each CDR3 protein once. The table has about 180,000 distinct CDR3 sequences, under 55% seen once; the top ten hold 1.1%. Note on this clonotype: The antigen is not known.

The receptor comes from a human donor with aplastic anemia. The chain couples TRBV7-2 to TRBJ2-7; D may correspond to TRBD1 or TRBD2 (5 bases each). The sequenced material came from sorted CD4+, CD8+, or CD8+CD57+ T cells (not recorded which) from PBMCs. The CDR3 bases are TGTGCCAGCAGCTACCGGGACGGCTCCTACGAGCAGTACTTC. It codes for CASSYRDGSYEQYF.